The 18 T cell receptor beta chains below all came from one sample that was sequenced in a study of blood T cell repertoires in COVID-19. Profiled with immunoSEQ multiplex PCR; TCRdb holds only in-frame clones, not every one. The repertoire holds approximately 190,000 clones, 70% to 90% seen once, with about 2.1% in the top ten. The sample consisted of peripheral blood. The receptor set was obtained from a man aged 65 to 85 with active or convalescent COVID-19.

The chain carries TRBV5-6 and TRBJ1-1; D ambiguous. The germline CDR1 and CDR2 sequences are SGHDT and YYEEEE. The CDR3 has 15 amino acids. The V gene lost 0 bases and the J gene lost 1 base, with 10 bases spanning the gap. The CDR3 DNA follows: TGTGCCAGCAGCTTGGCCCTGTTTCCGAACACTGAAGCTTTCTTT. Translation gives CASSLALFPNTEAFF. The entire variable domain, with the rest obtained from reference TRBV5-6 and TRBJ1-1, is as follows: DAGVTQSPTHLIKTRGQQVTLRCSPKSGHDTVSWYQQALGQGPQFIFQYYEEEERQRGNFPDRFSGHQFPNYSSELNVNALLLGDSALYLCASSLALFPNTEAFFGQGTRLTVV.

The chain carries TRBV7-2 and TRBJ2-6; unclear D gene. V gave up 1 base and J gave up 3 bases, with 13 bases separating them. The CDR3 is 17 amino acids. Germline CDR1 SGHTA, CDR2 FQGNSA. In DNA form, the CDR3 reads TGTGCCAGCAGCTTAGATTTTACGGGTGGTGGGGCCAACGTCCTGACTTTC. Residues: CASSLDFTGGGANVLTF.

The chain links TRBV7-9 to TRBJ1-6; D is uncertain. Germline V gene sequence: CDR1 SEHNR, CDR2 FQNEAQ (reference sequence). The CDR3 contains 16 residues. V was shortened by 5 bases and J by 0 bases, with 11 bases between the two germline ends. The DNA of the CDR3 is TGTGCCAGCAGCCCCTCTTATCCCTCCTATAATTCACCCCTCCACTTT. As protein: CASSPSYPSYNSPLHF.

The rearrangement uses TRBV19 and TRBJ2-1; 8 nucleotides agree with TRBD1. The trim removed 5 bases at V and 4 bases at J, leaving 7 bases unmatched. CDR1 and CDR2 (germline): LNHDA, SQIVND (reference sequence). The CDR3 consists of 15 residues. The CDR3 sequence: CASSPRQGTYNEQFF. Here the CDR3 DNA reads TGTGCCAGTAGTCCTCGACAGGGGACATACAATGAGCAGTTCTTC.

The genes are TRBV5-1 and TRBJ1-1; the D gene is possibly TRBD1 (5 bases). CDR1 and CDR2 (germline): SGHRS, YFSETQ. This CDR3 spans 20 amino acids. Between the trimmed V and J ends, which lost 4 bases and 0 bases, there was a span of 28 bases. CDR3 DNA sequence: TGCGCCAGCAGCCCTTTGGGGCCCGGGGGAATGGGTTTAATGAACACTGAAGCTTTCTTT. Encoded protein: CASSPLGPGGMGLMNTEAFF. The variable domain in full, completed from reference TRBV5-1 and TRBJ1-1, reads KAGVTQTPRYLIKTRGQQVTLSCSPISGHRSVSWYQQTPGQGLQFLFEYFSETQRNKGNFPGRFSGRQFSNSRSEMNVSTLELGDSALYLCASSPLGPGGMGLMNTEAFFGQGTRLTVV.

CDR3 bases: TGTGCCAGCAGTGATGATGACGGACTACCGAATCAGCCCCAGCATTTT. Protein product: CASSDDDGLPNQPQHF. The rearrangement uses TRBV25-1 and TRBJ1-5; D gene uncertain. Looked up from germline, CDR1 is MGHDK and CDR2 is SYGVNS. This CDR3 is built from 16 residues. Trimming removed 3 bases from V and 4 bases from J, with 16 bases in between.

CDR3 sequence: CASSFHGQPQHF. The DNA for the CDR3 is TGTGCCAGCAGTTTTCACGGTCAGCCCCAGCATTTT. The chain carries TRBV12-3 or TRBV12-4 and TRBJ1-5, with D hard to call. The CDR3 has 12 amino acids. V was trimmed by 3 bases and J by 6 bases, leaving 6 bases between them.

This clone appeared once. This chain connects TRBV15 to TRBJ2-3, with D possibly TRBD1 on 5 matching bases. The germline CDR1 and CDR2 sequences are LNHNV and YYDKDF (reference sequence). The CDR3 totals 15 residues. The germline V and J ends were trimmed by 1 base and 0 bases, with 8 bases remaining between them. In DNA, the CDR3 is TGTGCCACCAGCAGAGGGGGCGTTAGCACAGATACGCAGTATTTT. As protein: CATSRGGVSTDTQYF.

The chain has TRBV6-1 and TRBJ1-2; D gene unclear. V lost 1 base to trimming and J lost 4 bases, with 13 bases between them. The germline V gene encodes CDR1 MNHNS and CDR2 SASEGT. There are 15 residues in the CDR3. The CDR3 spells CASSEVAEAAYGYTF. CDR3 coding DNA: TGTGCCAGCAGTGAAGTCGCGGAAGCGGCCTATGGCTACACCTTC.

The chain employs TRBV19 and TRBJ2-3; D is uncertain. Trimming shortened V by 4 bases and J by 6 bases, and 17 bases separated the two germline ends. The CDR3 is 15 residues long. CDR1 and CDR2 (germline): LNHDA, SQIVND (reference sequence). This CDR3 reads CASSTRSRLLDTQYF. The CDR3 DNA follows: TGTGCCAGTAGTACCCGGTCCCGTCTTCTCGATACGCAGTATTTT.

For the CDR3, the DNA is TGCGCCAGCAGCTATACTAGCGGGAGAGGAGAGACCCAGTACTTC. It translates to CASSYTSGRGETQYF. The rearrangement links TRBV5-1 to TRBJ2-5; 11 bases fit TRBD2. Unmatched junction bases numbered 5, after V lost 3 bases and J lost 4 bases. Germline V gene data show CDR1 as SGHRS and CDR2 as YFSETQ. CDR3 length equals 15 residues.

V usage is TRBV5-5 and J usage is TRBJ1-6, with TRBD1 identical over 7 bases. Germline V gene data show CDR1 as SGHKS and CDR2 as YYEKEE (reference sequence). Trimming at V came to 5 bases and at J to 5 bases, leaving 7 bases not matched to a gene. The CDR3 has 15 residues. The CDR3 DNA reads as TGTGCCAGCAGGAGAACAGGGGACAATAATTCACCCCTCCACTTT. The encoded protein is CASRRTGDNNSPLHF.

V usage is TRBV19 and J usage is TRBJ1-5; D unclear. The V gene lost 3 bases and the J gene lost 4 bases, with 4 bases spanning the gap. CDR3 length: 12 residues. In germline, CDR1 is LNHDA, CDR2 SQIVND (reference sequence). This chain's CDR3 is CASSISNQPQHF. The CDR3 DNA reads as TGTGCCAGTAGTATTTCTAATCAGCCCCAGCATTTT.

The chain uses TRBV19 and TRBJ2-7; 11 nucleotides agree with TRBD1. CDR3 length: 14 amino acids. The J segment lost 4 bases and the V segment lost 4 bases, leaving 3 bases of the junction unmatched. The germline V gene has CDR1 LNHDA and CDR2 SQIVND (reference sequence). The CDR3 protein is CASSTDRGHYEQYF. CDR3 DNA: TGTGCCAGTAGTACGGACAGGGGGCATTACGAGCAGTACTTC. The full variable domain, rest sourced from reference TRBV19 and TRBJ2-7, is DGGITQSPKYLFRKEGQNVTLSCEQNLNHDAMYWYRQDPGQGLRLIYYSQIVNDFQKGDIAEGYSVSREKKESFPLTVTSAQKNPTAFYLCASSTDRGHYEQYFGPGTRLTVT.

The V and J genes are TRBV7-2 and TRBJ2-3, with D unresolved. The V gene's germline CDR1 is SGHTA and CDR2 FQGNSA. The CDR3 contains 11 residues. Trimming pared 5 bases from V and 6 bases from J, leaving 6 bases between. CDR3 region: CASSALDTQYF. The CDR3 DNA sequence: TGTGCCAGCAGCGCACTGGATACGCAGTATTTT.

The rearrangement uses TRBV28 and TRBJ1-5, with 11 bases fitting TRBD1. Germline V gene lookup returns CDR1 MDHEN and CDR2 SYDVKM. V lost 8 bases to trimming and J lost 4 bases; unmatched junction nucleotides: 13. This CDR3 has 17 amino acids. DNA for the CDR3: TGTGCCAGCCGCCGGGGGACAGGGGGTCGGGCTAATCAGCCCCAGCATTTT. Residues: CASRRGTGGRANQPQHF. Looking up the rest from reference TRBV28 and TRBJ1-5 gives the full variable domain: DVKVTQSSRYLVKRTGEKVFLECVQDMDHENMFWYRQDPGLGLRLIYFSYDVKMKEKGDIPEGYSVSREKKERFSLILESASTNQTSMYLCASRRGTGGRANQPQHFGDGTRLSIL.

This chain joins TRBV7-9 and TRBJ2-1, with D maybe TRBD1 (6 bases). The CDR3 runs to 15 residues. From germline, CDR1 is SEHNR and CDR2 FQNEAQ (reference sequence). V was shortened by 4 bases and J by 1 base, with 11 bases between the two germline ends. CDR3 in amino acids: CASSYRVRSYNEQFF. In DNA form, the CDR3 reads TGTGCCAGCAGCTACAGGGTTAGATCCTACAATGAGCAGTTCTTC. The full variable domain, in which reference TRBV7-9 and TRBJ2-1 provide the parts outside the CDR3, is DTGVSQNPRHKITKRGQNVTFRCDPISEHNRLYWYRQTLGQGPEFLTYFQNEAQLEKSRLLSDRFSAERPKGSFSTLEIQRTEQGDSAMYLCASSYRVRSYNEQFFGPGTRLTVL.

This clone was seen once. The V call is TRBV4-3, the J call TRBJ2-3, with 9 bases aligning to TRBD2. This CDR3 has 16 residues. V lost 1 base and J lost 5; bases outside the gene matches: 7. The germline gives CDR1 LGHNA, CDR2 YSLEER. CDR3 sequence (DNA): TGCGCCAGCAGCCAAGTAGCCCTAGCGGGGAGAGATACGCAGTATTTT. As protein: CASSQVALAGRDTQYF.